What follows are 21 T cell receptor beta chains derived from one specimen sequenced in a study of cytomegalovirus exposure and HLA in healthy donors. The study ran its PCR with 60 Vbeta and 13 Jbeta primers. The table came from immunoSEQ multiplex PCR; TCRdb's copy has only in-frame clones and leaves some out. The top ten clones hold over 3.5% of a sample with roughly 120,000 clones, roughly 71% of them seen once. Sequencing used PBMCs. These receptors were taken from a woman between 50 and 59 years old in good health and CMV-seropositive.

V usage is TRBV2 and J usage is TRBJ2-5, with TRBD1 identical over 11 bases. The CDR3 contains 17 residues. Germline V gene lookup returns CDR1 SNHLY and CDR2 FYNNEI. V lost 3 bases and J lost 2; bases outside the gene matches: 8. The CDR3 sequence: CASSDSAWDRGQETQYF. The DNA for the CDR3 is TGTGCCAGCAGTGACAGTGCTTGGGACAGGGGGCAAGAGACCCAGTACTTC.

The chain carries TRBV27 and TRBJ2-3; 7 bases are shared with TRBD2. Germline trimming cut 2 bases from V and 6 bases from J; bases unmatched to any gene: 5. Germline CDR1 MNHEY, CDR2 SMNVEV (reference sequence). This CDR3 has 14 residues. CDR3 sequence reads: CASSLGGGPDTQYF. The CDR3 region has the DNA TGTGCCAGCAGTTTAGGGGGGGGTCCGGATACGCAGTATTTT.

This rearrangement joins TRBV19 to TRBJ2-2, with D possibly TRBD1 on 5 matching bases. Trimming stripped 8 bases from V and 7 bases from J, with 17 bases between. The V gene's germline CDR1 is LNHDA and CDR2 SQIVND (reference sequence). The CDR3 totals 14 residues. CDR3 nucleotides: TGTGCCAGTGGGGCCGTTAAGGTGGTCGGGGAGCTGTTTTTT. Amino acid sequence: CASGAVKVVGELFF.

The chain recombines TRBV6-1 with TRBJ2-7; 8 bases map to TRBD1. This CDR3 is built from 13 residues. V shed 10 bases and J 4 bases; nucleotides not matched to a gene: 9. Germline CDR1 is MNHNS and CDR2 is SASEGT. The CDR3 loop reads CATTRTGNYEQYF. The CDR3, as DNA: TGTGCCACCACCAGGACAGGGAATTACGAGCAGTACTTC.

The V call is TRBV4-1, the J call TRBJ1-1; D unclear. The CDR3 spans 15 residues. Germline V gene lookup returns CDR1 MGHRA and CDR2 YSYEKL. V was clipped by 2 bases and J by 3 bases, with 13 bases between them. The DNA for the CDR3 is TGCGCCAGCAGCCAACTTCAGTTTCTTGACACTGAAGCTTTCTTT. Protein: CASSQLQFLDTEAFF.

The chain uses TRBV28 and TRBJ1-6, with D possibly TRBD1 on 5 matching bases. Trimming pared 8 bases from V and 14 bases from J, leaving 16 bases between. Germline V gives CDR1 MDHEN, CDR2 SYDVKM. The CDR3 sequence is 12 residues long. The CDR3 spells CASAWIWGALHF. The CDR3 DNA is TGTGCCAGCGCGTGGATTTGGGGGGCCCTCCACTTT.

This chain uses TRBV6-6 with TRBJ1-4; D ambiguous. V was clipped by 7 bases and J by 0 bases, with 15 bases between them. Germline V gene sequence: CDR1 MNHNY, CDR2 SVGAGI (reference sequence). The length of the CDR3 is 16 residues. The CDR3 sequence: CASTNGYGTTNEKLFF. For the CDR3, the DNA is TGTGCCAGCACCAACGGGTACGGAACAACTAATGAAAAACTGTTTTTT.

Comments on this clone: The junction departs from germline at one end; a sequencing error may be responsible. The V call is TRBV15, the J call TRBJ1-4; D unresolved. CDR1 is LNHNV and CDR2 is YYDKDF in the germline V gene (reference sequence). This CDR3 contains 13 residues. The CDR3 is CATSSEPKEKLFF. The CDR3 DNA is TGTGCCACCAGCAGTGAACCTAAAGAAAAACTGTTTTTT.

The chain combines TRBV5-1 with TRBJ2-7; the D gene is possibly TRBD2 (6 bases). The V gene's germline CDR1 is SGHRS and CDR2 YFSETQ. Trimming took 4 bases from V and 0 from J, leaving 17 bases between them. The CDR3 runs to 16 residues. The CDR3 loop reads CASSRTTRTSSYEQYF. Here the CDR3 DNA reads TGCGCCAGCAGCCGAACGACTAGGACAAGCTCCTACGAGCAGTACTTC.

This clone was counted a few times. The CDR3 nucleotides are TGTGCCTGGAGTGTAGGCAGGGACTATGGCTACACCTTC. Its translation: CAWSVGRDYGYTF. The rearrangement joins TRBV30 to TRBJ1-2; D might be TRBD1 (5 bases). The CDR3 runs to 13 residues. V lost 0 bases and J lost 3, with 8 bases in between. Germline loops: CDR1 GTSNPN, CDR2 SVGIG (reference sequence).

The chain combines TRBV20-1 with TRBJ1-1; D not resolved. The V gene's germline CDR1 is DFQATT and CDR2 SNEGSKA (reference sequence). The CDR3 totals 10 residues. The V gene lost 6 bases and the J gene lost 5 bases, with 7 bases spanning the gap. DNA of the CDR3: TGCAGTGCCCACAAGACTGAAGCTTTCTTT. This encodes CSAHKTEAFF.

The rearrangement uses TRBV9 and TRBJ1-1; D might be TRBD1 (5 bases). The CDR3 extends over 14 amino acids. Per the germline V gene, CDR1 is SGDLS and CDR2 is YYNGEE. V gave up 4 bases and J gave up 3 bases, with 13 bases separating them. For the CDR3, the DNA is TGTGCCAGCAGCTTATCCAGGGTCGACACTGAAGCTTTCTTT. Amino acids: CASSLSRVDTEAFF.

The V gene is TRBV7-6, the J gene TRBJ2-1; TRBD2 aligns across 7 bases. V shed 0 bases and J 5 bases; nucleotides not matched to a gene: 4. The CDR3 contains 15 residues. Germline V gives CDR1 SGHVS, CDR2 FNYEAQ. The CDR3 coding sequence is TGTGCCAGCAGCTTAGCGCCTAGCGGTGACAATGAGCAGTTCTTC. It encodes CASSLAPSGDNEQFF.

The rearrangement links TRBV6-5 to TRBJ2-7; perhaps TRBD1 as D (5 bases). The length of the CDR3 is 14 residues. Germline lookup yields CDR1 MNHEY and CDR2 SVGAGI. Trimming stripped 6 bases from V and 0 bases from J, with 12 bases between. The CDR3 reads CASRGASGSYEQYF. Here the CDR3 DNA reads TGTGCCAGCAGAGGGGCCTCGGGCTCCTACGAGCAGTACTTC.

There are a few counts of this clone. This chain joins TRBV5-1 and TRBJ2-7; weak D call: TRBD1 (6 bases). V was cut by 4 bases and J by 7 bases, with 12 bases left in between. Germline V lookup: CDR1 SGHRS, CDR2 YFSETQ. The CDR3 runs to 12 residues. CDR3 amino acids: CASSLRGLEQYF. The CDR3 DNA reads TGCGCCAGCAGCCTCAGGGGCCTGGAGCAGTACTTC.

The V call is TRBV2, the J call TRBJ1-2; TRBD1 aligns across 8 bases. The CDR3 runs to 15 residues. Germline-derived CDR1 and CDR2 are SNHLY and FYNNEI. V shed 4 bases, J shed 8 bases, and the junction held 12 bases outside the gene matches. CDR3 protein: CASSGHLDRAQGYTF. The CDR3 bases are TGTGCCAGCAGTGGTCATCTGGACAGGGCACAAGGCTACACCTTC.

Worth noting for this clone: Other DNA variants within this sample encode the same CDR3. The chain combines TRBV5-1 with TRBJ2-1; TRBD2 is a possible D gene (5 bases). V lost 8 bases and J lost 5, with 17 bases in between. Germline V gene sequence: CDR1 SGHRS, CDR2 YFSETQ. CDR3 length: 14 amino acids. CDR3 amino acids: CASSPGILDNEQFF. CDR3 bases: TGCGCCAGTAGCCCCGGGATCTTGGACAATGAGCAGTTCTTC.

Written as DNA, the CDR3 is TGTGCCAGCAGTGAAGTTTATACAGGGACGGGCACAGATACGCAGTATTTT. Its protein product is CASSEVYTGTGTDTQYF. The J gene is TRBJ2-3, the V gene TRBV2; weak D call: TRBD1 (6 bases). Trimming removed 1 base from V and 1 base from J, with 15 bases in between. From germline, CDR1 is SNHLY and CDR2 FYNNEI. The CDR3 is 17 amino acids.

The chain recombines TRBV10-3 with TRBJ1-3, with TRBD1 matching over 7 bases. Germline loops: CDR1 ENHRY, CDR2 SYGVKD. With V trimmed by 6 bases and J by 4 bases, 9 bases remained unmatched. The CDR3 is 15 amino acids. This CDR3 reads CAIRSSTGDGNTIYF. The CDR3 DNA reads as TGTGCCATCAGGAGCAGCACAGGGGACGGAAACACCATATATTTT.

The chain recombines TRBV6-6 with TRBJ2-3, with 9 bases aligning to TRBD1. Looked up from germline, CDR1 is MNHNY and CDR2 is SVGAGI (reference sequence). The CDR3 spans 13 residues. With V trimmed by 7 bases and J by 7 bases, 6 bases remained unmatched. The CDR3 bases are TGTGCCAGCACCCTCGGACAGGGGAATACGCAGTATTTT. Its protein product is CASTLGQGNTQYF.

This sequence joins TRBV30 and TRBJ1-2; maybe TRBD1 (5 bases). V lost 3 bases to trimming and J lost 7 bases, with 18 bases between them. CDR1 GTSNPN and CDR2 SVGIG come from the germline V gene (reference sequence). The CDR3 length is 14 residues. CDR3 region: CAWSGGVTASGYTF. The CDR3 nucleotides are TGTGCCTGGAGCGGCGGTGTGACAGCCAGTGGCTACACCTTC.